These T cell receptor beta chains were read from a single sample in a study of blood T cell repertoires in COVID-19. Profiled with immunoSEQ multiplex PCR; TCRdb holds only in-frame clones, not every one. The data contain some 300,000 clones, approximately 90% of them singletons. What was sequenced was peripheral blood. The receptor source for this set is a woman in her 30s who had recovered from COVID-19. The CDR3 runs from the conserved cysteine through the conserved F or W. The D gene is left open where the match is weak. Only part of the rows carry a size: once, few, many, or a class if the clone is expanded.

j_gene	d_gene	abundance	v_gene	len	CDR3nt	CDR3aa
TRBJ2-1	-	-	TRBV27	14	TGTGCCAGCAGTTTCTTACAGCCTCCCGATGAGCAGTTCTTC	CASSFLQPPDEQFF
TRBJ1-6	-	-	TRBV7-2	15	TGTGCCAGCAGCTTGGTCGGGCAGGGAAATTCACCCCTCCACTTT	CASSLVGQGNSPLHF
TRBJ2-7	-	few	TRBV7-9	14	TGTGCCAGCAGCGAGGCGGGACCCGCGGAGGAGCAGTACTTC	CASSEAGPAEEQYF
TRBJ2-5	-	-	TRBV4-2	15	TGTGCCAGCAGCCAAGAGCAAGGGAGAGGCGAGACCCAGTACTTC	CASSQEQGRGETQYF
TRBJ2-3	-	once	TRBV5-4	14	TGTGCCAGCAGGGTAGGGGGAGTCACAGATACGCAGTATTTT	CASRVGGVTDTQYF
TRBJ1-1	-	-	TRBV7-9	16	TGTGCCAGCATCCTAGCGCCACAGGGCCCGAACACTGAAGCTTTCTTT	CASILAPQGPNTEAFF
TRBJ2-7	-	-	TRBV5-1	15	TGCGCCAGCAGCGGGGGGGCGTTGTCAGGGGACGAGCAGTACTTC	CASSGGALSGDEQYF
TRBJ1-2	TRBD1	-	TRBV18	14	TGTGCCAGCTCACCGGGACAGGGATACTATGGCTACACCTTC	CASSPGQGYYGYTF
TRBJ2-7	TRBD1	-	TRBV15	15	TGTGCCACCAGCAGATTACAGGGGGCCGTGTACGAGCAGTACTTC	CATSRLQGAVYEQYF
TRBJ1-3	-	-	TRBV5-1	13	TGCGCCAGCAGCCTAATCACTGGAAACACCATATATTTT	CASSLITGNTIYF
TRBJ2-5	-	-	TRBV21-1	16	TGTGCCAGCAGCGCGGACCCAATTAACAGGGGAGAGACCCAGTACTTC	CASSADPINRGETQYF
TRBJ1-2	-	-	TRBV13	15	TGTGCCAGCAGCGCTTACGGGAGTTCCAACTATGGCTACACCTTC	CASSAYGSSNYGYTF